This T cell receptor beta chain stems from a study of blood T cells in healthy people across ages. About this clonotype itself: What it binds is unknown.

No fewer than 6 micrograms of total RNA were isolated from every sample. The CDR3 is 12 amino acids. The germline CDR1 and CDR2 sequences are DFQATT and SNEGSKA (reference sequence). V was clipped by 4 bases and J by 6 bases; unmatched bases: 3. Study conclusions and caveats: It was held that diversity estimates obtained from one million T cells represented underestimates. Percentage of naive T cells showed a strong correlation with TCR beta diversity. A roughly linear age-dependent decrease characterized TCR beta diversity per million T cells.

A second 7 to 11 cycle PCR used barcoded and J-beta primers. TCRdb reprocessed the 5' RACE reads via MiXCR and lists one record per CDR3 protein. The sample lists approximately 680,000 distinct CDR3 sequences; roughly 32% were seen once. Sequences were obtained from blood. This TCR came from a woman older than 75 in good health. The genes are TRBV20-1 and TRBJ2-1; 7 bases line up with TRBD1. The CDR3 nucleotides read TGCAGTGCTAAGAAGGGGGCCAATGAGCAGTTCTTC. Residues: CSAKKGANEQFF.